The 8 T cell receptor beta chains in this list originate from one sample, sequenced in a study of shared clonotypes between healthy human individuals. Data came from immunoSEQ multiplex PCR; TCRdb stores just in-frame clones and leaves some out. The repertoire holds approximately 940,000 clones, more than 75% seen once, with approximately 1.5% in the top ten. Sequencing input: memory CD4+ T cells sorted from blood. Subset here: CD45RA-negative fraction. Receptors were obtained from a man between 18 and 35 years old in good health.

DNA of the CDR3: TGTGCCATCAGTGAGTCCCGATTAGGAACAGGACGTAATTCACCCCTCCACTTT. Amino acids: CAISESRLGTGRNSPLHF. The V call is TRBV10-3, the J call TRBJ1-6; D may be TRBD1 (5 bases). V dropped 0 bases and J dropped 6 bases, with 18 bases sitting between them. Germline V gene data show CDR1 as ENHRY and CDR2 as SYGVKD. There are 18 residues in the CDR3.

This clone was seen only a few times. The gene calls are TRBV21-1 and TRBJ1-5; TRBD1 is taken as the D call from the table, unchecked against the DNA. TRBV21-1 is annotated as a pseudogene. This CDR3 has 19 amino acids. CDR3 DNA: TGTGCCAGCAGCATAGAGCCAAGGACAGGGGGCTACGGCAATCAGCCCCAGCATTTT. Protein product: CASSIEPRTGGYGNQPQHF.

This chain links TRBV10-3 with TRBJ2-7; the D is unclear. The CDR3 covers 13 residues. V lost 3 bases and J lost 2, with 8 bases in between. Germline V gene data show CDR1 as ENHRY and CDR2 as SYGVKD. CDR3 coding DNA: TGTGCCATCAGTGAATTGGCGACCTACGAGCAGTACTTC. Translated: CAISELATYEQYF.

This chain uses TRBV6-1 with TRBJ1-2; no clear D. CDR3 length: 14 residues. In germline, CDR1 is MNHNS, CDR2 SASEGT. Trimming took off 4 bases at V and 3 bases at J, with 12 bases between the two ends. The CDR3 loop reads CASSVRSAYYGYTF. The CDR3 coding sequence is TGTGCCAGCAGTGTGCGCTCTGCTTACTATGGCTACACCTTC.

The CDR3 sequence: CASRLEGSRQPQHF. The CDR3 region has the DNA TGTGCCAGCAGACTGGAGGGGTCGCGGCAGCCCCAGCATTTT. This sequence joins TRBV5-6 and TRBJ1-5; weak D call: TRBD1 (5 bases). CDR3 length equals 14 residues. Germline CDR1 is SGHDT and CDR2 is YYEEEE. The V gene lost 5 bases and the J gene lost 7 bases, with 16 bases spanning the gap. Full variable domain (missing parts from reference TRBV5-6 and TRBJ1-5): DAGVTQSPTHLIKTRGQQVTLRCSPKSGHDTVSWYQQALGQGPQFIFQYYEEEERQRGNFPDRFSGHQFPNYSSELNVNALLLGDSALYLCASRLEGSRQPQHFGDGTRLSIL.

This clone was found many times. V gene TRBV5-1 combines with J gene TRBJ2-1; TRBD2 aligns across 11 bases. Per germline, CDR1 SGHRS and CDR2 YFSETQ. The CDR3 contains 15 residues. The J segment lost 9 bases and the V segment lost 2 bases, leaving 7 bases of the junction unmatched. CDR3 in amino acids: CASSFRTSGGGEQFF. The CDR3 DNA sequence: TGCGCCAGCAGCTTTCGTACTAGCGGGGGTGGTGAGCAGTTCTTC. Based on the CDR3 plus reference TRBV5-1 and TRBJ2-1, the full variable domain is KAGVTQTPRYLIKTRGQQVTLSCSPISGHRSVSWYQQTPGQGLQFLFEYFSETQRNKGNFPGRFSGRQFSNSRSEMNVSTLELGDSALYLCASSFRTSGGGEQFFGPGTRLTVL.

Comment on this clone: Just one base apart from a much larger clone, this may be a read error. The V gene is TRBV21-1, the J gene TRBJ2-2. TRBV21-1 is deemed a pseudogene. The CDR3 extends over 11 amino acids. CDR3 coding DNA: TGTGCCAGCAAGGACACCGGGGAGCTGTTTTTT. Its protein is CASKDTGELFF.

This chain links TRBV4-3 with TRBJ1-3, with D perhaps TRBD1 (5 bases). Germline assignment: CDR1 LGHNA and CDR2 YSLEER. The CDR3 runs to 18 residues. V was shortened by 0 bases and J by 0 bases, with 15 bases between the two germline ends. The CDR3 is CASSQDPQGASSGNTIYF. The CDR3 DNA follows: TGCGCCAGCAGCCAAGATCCTCAAGGGGCAAGCTCTGGAAACACCATATATTTT.